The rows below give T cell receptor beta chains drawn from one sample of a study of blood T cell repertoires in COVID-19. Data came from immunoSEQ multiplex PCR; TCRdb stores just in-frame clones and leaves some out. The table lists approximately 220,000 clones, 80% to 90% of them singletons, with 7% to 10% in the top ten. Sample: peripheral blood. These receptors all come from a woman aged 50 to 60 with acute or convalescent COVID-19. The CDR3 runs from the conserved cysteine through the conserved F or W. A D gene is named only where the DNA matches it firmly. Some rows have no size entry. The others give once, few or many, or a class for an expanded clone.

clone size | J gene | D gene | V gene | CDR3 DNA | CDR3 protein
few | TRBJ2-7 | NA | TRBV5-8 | TGTGCCAGCAGCTTGAACAGCTACGAGCAGTACTTC | CASSLNSYEQYF
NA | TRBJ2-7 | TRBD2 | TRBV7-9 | TGTGCCAGCGGCACTAGCGGGATCACCTACGAGCAGTACTTC | CASGTSGITYEQYF
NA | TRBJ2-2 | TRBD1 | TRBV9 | TGTGCCAGCAGCCCGAAGAGGGGGCTCGGGGAGCTGTTTTTT | CASSPKRGLGELFF
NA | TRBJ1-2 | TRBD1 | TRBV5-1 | TGCGCCAGCAGCCCCCTGACAGGGGGGCCCTATGGCTACACCTTC | CASSPLTGGPYGYTF
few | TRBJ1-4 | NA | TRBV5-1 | TGCGCCAGCAGTGACAGCACTTTAAAAAAACTGTTTTTT | CASSDSTLKKLFF
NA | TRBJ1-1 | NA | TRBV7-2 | TGTGCCAGCAGCCCGAAGGGGTCCGCCTCACTTGCGACTGAAGCTTTCTTT | CASSPKGSASLATEAFF
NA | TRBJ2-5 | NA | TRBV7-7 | TGTGCCAGCAGCTCCGAGGCCCAAGAGACCCAGTACTTC | CASSSEAQETQYF
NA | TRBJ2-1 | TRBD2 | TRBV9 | TGTGCCAGCAGCCTCGGACTAGCATGGCGGAACAATGAGCAGTTCTTC | CASSLGLAWRNNEQFF
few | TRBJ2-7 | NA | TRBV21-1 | TGTGCCAGGGGCGGGAGTGCCTACGAGCAGTACTTC | CARGGSAYEQYF
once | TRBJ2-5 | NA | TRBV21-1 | TGTGCCAGCAGCAATTTGGCGGGGGAGTACCAAGAGACCCAGTACTTC | CASSNLAGEYQETQYF
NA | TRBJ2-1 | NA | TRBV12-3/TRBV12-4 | TGTGCCACCCAAGGGGGAGCCAATGAGCAGTTCTTC | CATQGGANEQFF
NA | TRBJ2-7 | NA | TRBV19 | TGTGCCAGTAGCCTCGGAGGGGCGGGTGCTTACGAGCAGTACTTC | CASSLGGAGAYEQYF
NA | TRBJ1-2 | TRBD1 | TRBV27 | TGTGCCAGCAGTACCCGGGACAGTATTTATGGCTACACCTTC | CASSTRDSIYGYTF
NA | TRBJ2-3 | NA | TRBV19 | TGTGCCAGTAGTAACGCCAGGGTAAGGGGAGATACGCAGTATTTT | CASSNARVRGDTQYF
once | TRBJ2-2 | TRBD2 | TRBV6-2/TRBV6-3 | TGTGCCAGCAGTTATAGGTCGGGAGGTTCGGCCACCGGGGAGCTGTTTTTT | CASSYRSGGSATGELFF
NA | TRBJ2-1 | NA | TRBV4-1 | TGCGCCAGCAGCCAAGGACTAGTTGACAATGAGCAGTTCTTC | CASSQGLVDNEQFF
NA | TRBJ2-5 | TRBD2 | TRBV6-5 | TGTGCCAGCAGTTTACGGACTAGGAGGGGTCAAGAGACCCAGTACTTC | CASSLRTRRGQETQYF
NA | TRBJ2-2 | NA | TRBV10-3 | TGTGCCATCAGTGATTGGGAAGCGGGTACGAACACCGGGGAGCTGTTTTTT | CAISDWEAGTNTGELFF
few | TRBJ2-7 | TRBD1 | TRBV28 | TGTGCCAGCAGTTTAAGACAGGGGGCGTCCGAGCAGTACTTC | CASSLRQGASEQYF
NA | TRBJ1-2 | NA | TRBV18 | TGTGCCAGCTCACCAGACGCGGGGCGCGGGGGTACAGGCTACACCTTC | CASSPDAGRGGTGYTF
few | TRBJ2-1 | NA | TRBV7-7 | TGTGCTAGCAGCTTAGCGTTAAACACAGAGCAGTTCTTC | CASSLALNTEQFF
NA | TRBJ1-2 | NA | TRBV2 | TGTGCCAGCAGTGTTCAGGGTAACTATGGCTACACCTTC | CASSVQGNYGYTF
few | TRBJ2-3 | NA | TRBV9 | TGTGCCAGCAGCGACGCAGGGTCCCCCACAGATACGCAGTATTTT | CASSDAGSPTDTQYF
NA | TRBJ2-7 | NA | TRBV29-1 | TGCAGCGTTGTGTCGGACTTGCTATACGAGCAGTACTTC | CSVVSDLLYEQYF
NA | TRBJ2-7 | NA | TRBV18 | TGTGCCAGCTCACCTACAGGGTTCTACGAGCAGTACTTC | CASSPTGFYEQYF
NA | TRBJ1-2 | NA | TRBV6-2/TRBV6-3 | TGTGCCAGCAGTTACGACCAGGTACTCTATGGCTACACCTTC | CASSYDQVLYGYTF
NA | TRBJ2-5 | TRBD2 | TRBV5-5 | TGTGCCAGCAGCCAGACTAGCGGGAGTAGAGTGACCCAGTACTTC | CASSQTSGSRVTQYF
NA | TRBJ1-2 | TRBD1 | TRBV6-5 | TGTGCCAGCAGTTGGACAGGGCTAGACTATGGCTACACCTTC | CASSWTGLDYGYTF
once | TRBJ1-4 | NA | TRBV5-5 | TGTGCCAGCAGCTTTCTAGGGGCCAACGAAAAACTGTTTTTT | CASSFLGANEKLFF
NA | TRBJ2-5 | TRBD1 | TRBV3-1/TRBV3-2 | TGTGCCAGCAGACCGCGGGCGACAGGGGAATTTTTCCGGGAGACCCAGTACTTC | CASRPRATGEFFRETQYF
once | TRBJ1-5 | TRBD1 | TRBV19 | TGTGCCAGTAGTATCCCCGGGACAGGGTCGGTTCAGCCCCAGCATTTT | CASSIPGTGSVQPQHF
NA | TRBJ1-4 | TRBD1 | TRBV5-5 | TGTGCCAGCAGCTGGACTACAGGGGGCGCCGATGAAAAACTGTTTTTT | CASSWTTGGADEKLFF
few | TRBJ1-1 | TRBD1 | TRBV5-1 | TGCGCCAGCAGCTTGGGGGCCAGGGGGACCACTGAAGCTTTCTTT | CASSLGARGTTEAFF
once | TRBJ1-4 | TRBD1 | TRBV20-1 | TGCAGTGCTAGTTCCGGGACAGGGGAAAAACTGTTTTTT | CSASSGTGEKLFF
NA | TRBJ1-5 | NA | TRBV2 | TGTGCCAGCAGTGAAGCGCGCGTTCCCGGGCCCCAGCATTTT | CASSEARVPGPQHF
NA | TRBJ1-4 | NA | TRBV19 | TGTGCCAGTAGTAAAGCCCTTTCAAAGTTTAATGAAAAACTGTTTTTT | CASSKALSKFNEKLFF
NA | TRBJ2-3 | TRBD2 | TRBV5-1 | TGCGCCAGCAGCTTCTTAGGCGGGAGCGGCACAGATACGCAGTATTTT | CASSFLGGSGTDTQYF
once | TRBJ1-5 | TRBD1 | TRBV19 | TGTGCCAGTGCACAAGGTGACAGGGGGCTACCCCAGCATTTT | CASAQGDRGLPQHF
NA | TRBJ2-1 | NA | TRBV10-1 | TGCGCCAGCAGTGGCGGGGCCGTGGGAAATGAGCAGTTCTTC | CASSGGAVGNEQFF
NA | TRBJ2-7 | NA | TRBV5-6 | TGTGCCAGCAGCTACGGACAGTACTCCTACGAGCAGTACTTC | CASSYGQYSYEQYF
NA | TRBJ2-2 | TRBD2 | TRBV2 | TGTGCCAGCAGTGAACTAGCGGCGTACACCGGGGAGCTGTTTTTT | CASSELAAYTGELFF
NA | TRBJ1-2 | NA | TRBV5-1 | TGCGCCAGCAGTTTGACGCGAACCTATGGCTACACCTTC | CASSLTRTYGYTF
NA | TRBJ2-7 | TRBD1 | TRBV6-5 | TGTGCCAGCAGCGACGGACAGGGGTCCCCCTACGAGCAGTACTTC | CASSDGQGSPYEQYF
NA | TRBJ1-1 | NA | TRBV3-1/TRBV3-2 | TGTGCCAGCAGCCAAGATCCAGGGGTGAACACTGAAGCTTTCTTT | CASSQDPGVNTEAFF
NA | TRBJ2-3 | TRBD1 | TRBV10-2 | TGCGCCAGCAGTGGGGCTCAGGACAGGAAAACATCTACTATCACAGATACGCAGTATTTT | CASSGAQDRKTSTITDTQYF
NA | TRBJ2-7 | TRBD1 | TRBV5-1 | TGCGCCAGCAGCTTCCCGGGACAGGGGTCCGGGCAGTACTTC | CASSFPGQGSGQYF
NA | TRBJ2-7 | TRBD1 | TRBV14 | TGTGCCAGCAGCCAAACTCCCACGTTCGGGACAGAATACTACGAGCAGTACTTC | CASSQTPTFGTEYYEQYF
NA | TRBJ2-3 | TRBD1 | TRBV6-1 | TGTGCCAGCAGTGAAGTGGGACAGGTGGCAGATACGCAGTATTTT | CASSEVGQVADTQYF
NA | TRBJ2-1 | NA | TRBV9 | TGTGCCAGCAGCGTAGATGCGCGGGACGGCATCAATGAGCAGTTCTTC | CASSVDARDGINEQFF
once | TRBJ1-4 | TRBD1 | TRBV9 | TGTGCCAGCAGCGTAGGGGACAGGGTGGGTGAAAAACTGTTTTTT | CASSVGDRVGEKLFF
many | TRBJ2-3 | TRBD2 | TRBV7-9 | TGTGCCAGCAGCTCGGGACTAGCGCTGGATACGCAGTATTTT | CASSSGLALDTQYF
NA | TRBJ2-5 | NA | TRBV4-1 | TGCGCCAGCAGCCAAGGAGCTAGGTCGGGAGAGACCCAGTACTTC | CASSQGARSGETQYF
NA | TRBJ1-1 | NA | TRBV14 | TGTGCCAGCAGCTCTCAGTCTTACACTGAAGCTTTCTTT | CASSSQSYTEAFF
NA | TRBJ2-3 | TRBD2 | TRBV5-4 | TGTGCCAGCAGCTCCAGGACTAGCGGGAGCTCAGATACGCAGTATTTT | CASSSRTSGSSDTQYF
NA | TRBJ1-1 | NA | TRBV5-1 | TGCGCCAGCAGCTTGGGAGGGGGTGCCACTGAAGCTTTCTTT | CASSLGGGATEAFF
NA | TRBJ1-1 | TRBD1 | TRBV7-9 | TGTGCCAGCAGACCTACAGGGGGGAACACTGAAGCTTTCTTT | CASRPTGGNTEAFF